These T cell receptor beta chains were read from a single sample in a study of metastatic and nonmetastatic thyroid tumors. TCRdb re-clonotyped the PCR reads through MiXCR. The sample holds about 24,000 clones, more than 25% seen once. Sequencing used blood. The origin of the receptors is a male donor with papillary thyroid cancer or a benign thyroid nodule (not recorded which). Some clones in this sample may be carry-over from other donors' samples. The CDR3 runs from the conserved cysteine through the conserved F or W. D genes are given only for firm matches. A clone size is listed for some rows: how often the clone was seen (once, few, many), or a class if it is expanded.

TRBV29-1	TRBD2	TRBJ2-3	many	TGCAGCGCCAGGACTAGCGGGAGAGCGAGGACAGATACGCAGTATTTT	CSARTSGRARTDTQYF
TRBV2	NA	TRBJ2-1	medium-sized	TGTGCCACCAAGACCGGGAGCTCCTACAATGAGCAGTTCTTC	CATKTGSSYNEQFF
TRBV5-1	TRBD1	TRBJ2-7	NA	TGCGCCAGCAGCCAAATCCCGGGACAGGACCACGAGCAGTACTTC	CASSQIPGQDHEQYF
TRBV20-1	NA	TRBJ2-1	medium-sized	TGCAGTGCAGAGGGACGTCGGAGGCAGTTCTTC	CSAEGRRRQFF
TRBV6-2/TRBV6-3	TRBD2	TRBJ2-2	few	TGTGCCAGCAGCCGTGCTAGCGGGAGGTCGGGTACCGGGGAGCTGTTTTTT	CASSRASGRSGTGELFF
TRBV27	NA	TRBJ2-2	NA	TGTGCCAGCAGTCCGCGCTACAAATTAAACAACGGGGAGCTGTTTTTT	CASSPRYKLNNGELFF
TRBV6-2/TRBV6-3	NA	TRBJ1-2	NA	TGTGCCAGCAGTTACCCACCCTCGGGGTGTTATGGCTACACCTTC	CASSYPPSGCYGYTF
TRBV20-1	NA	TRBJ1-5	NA	TGCAGTGCTTTGGGCAGGGCAGGTTTAGGTCAGCCCCAGCATTTT	CSALGRAGLGQPQHF
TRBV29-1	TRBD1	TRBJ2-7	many	TGCAGCGGGTTACAGGGGGGCGAGCAGTACTTC	CSGLQGGEQYF
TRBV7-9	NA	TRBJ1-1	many	TGTGCCAGCAGCTTAGCAGGGGTGAACACTGAAGCTTTCTTT	CASSLAGVNTEAFF
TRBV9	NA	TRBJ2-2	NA	TGTGCCAGCAGCGCCCTTCTCCCGGGGCCGAACACCGGGGAGCTGTTTTTC	CASSALLPGPNTGELFF
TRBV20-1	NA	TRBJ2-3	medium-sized	TGCAGTGCCAAGGGCTCGACAGATACGCAGTATTTT	CSAKGSTDTQYF
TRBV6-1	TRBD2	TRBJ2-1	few	TGTGCCACCGCTGGGCTAGCGGGATGCCATGAGCAGTTCTTC	CATAGLAGCHEQFF
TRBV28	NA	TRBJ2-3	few	TGTGCCAGCAGTCAGAGCGTAGCGACAGATACGCAGTATTTT	CASSQSVATDTQYF
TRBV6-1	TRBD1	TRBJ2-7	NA	TGTGCCAGCAGCCGGGACAGGGTGAACGAGCAGTACTTC	CASSRDRVNEQYF
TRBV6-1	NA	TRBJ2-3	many	TGTGCCAGCACAAAAGGCAGAGATACGCAGTATTTT	CASTKGRDTQYF
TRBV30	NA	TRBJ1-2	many	TGTGCCTGGAGTGGAACCTTCCTCAACTATGGCTACACCTTC	CAWSGTFLNYGYTF